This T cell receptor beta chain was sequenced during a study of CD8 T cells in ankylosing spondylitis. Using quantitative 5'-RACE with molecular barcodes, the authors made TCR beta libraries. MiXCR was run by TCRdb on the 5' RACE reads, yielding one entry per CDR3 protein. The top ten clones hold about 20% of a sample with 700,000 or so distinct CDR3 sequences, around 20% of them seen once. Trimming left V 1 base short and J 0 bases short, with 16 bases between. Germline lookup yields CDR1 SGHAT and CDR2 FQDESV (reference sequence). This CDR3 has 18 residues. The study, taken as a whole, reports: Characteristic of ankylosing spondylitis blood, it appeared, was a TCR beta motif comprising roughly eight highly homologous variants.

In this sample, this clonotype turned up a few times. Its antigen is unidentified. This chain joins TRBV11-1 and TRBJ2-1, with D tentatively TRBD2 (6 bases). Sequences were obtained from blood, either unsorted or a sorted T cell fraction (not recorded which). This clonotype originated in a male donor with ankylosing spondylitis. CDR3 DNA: TGTGCCAGCAGCTTAGAAGATAGCGGAATAAGCTCCTACAATGAGCAGTTCTTC. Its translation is CASSLEDSGISSYNEQFF.